Shown below are 20 T cell receptor beta chains from a single sample sequenced in a study of CD8 T cells in Susac syndrome. The RNA, about 0.45 to 1 ug, was put through reverse transcription using random hexamers. Each CDR3 protein gets one entry after TCRdb re-called the immunoSEQ multiplex PCR reads with MiXCR. The table includes 150,000 to 200,000 distinct CDR3 sequences, about 90% detected once. The sample comprised CD4+ T cells from PBMCs. The origin of the receptors is a human donor in good health.

The chain combines TRBV5-1 with TRBJ2-5; a possible D gene is TRBD1 (6 bases). Germline V lookup: CDR1 SGHRS, CDR2 YFSETQ. The CDR3 extends over 16 amino acids. Trimming pared 7 bases from V and 4 bases from J, leaving 23 bases between. CDR3 coding DNA: TGCGCCAGCGGACCACTCGGACAGAGGGGTCCAGAGACCCAGTACTTC. This translates into CASGPLGQRGPETQYF.

This chain connects TRBV2 to TRBJ1-1; 7 positions agree with TRBD1. The CDR3 is 14 residues long. Germline lookup yields CDR1 SNHLY and CDR2 FYNNEI. The junction had 7 bases not matched to a gene; V was cut back by 8 bases and J by 1 base. CDR3 residues: CASSWTGSNTEAFF. CDR3 bases: TGTGCCAGCTCCTGGACAGGATCGAACACTGAAGCTTTCTTT.

This chain uses TRBV4-1 with TRBJ2-3, with 8 bases aligning to TRBD2. The germline CDR1 and CDR2 sequences are MGHRA and YSYEKL. The CDR3 loop spans 15 amino acids. J lost 2 bases, V lost 1 base, and 2 bases had no gene match. The CDR3 bases are TGCGCCAGCAGCCAAGTCGGGGGGGCCACAGATACGCAGTATTTT. This gives the protein CASSQVGGATDTQYF.

V is TRBV7-2 and J is TRBJ1-2; tentative D call: TRBD1 (5 bases). Trimming removed 0 bases from V and 4 bases from J, with 12 bases in between. Germline V lookup: CDR1 SGHTA, CDR2 FQGNSA. The CDR3 extends over 15 amino acids. The DNA of the CDR3 is TGTGCCAGCAGCTTAGCACTACAGGACTTCTATGGCTACACCTTC. Protein sequence: CASSLALQDFYGYTF.

CDR3 amino acids: CASSLPLGLYNEQFF. The CDR3 nucleotides are TGTGCCAGCAGTTTGCCCCTGGGGCTCTACAATGAGCAGTTCTTC. The chain carries TRBV12-3 or TRBV12-4 and TRBJ2-1; tentatively, D is TRBD1 (5 bases). V lost 3 bases to trimming and J lost 3 bases, with 12 bases between them. The CDR3 length is 15 residues.

The J gene is TRBJ2-2, the V gene TRBV5-6; TRBD2 agrees at 8 bases. CDR1 and CDR2 (germline): SGHDT, YYEEEE. This CDR3 comprises 13 residues. The J segment lost 7 bases and the V segment lost 7 bases, leaving 6 bases of the junction unmatched. CDR3 in DNA: TGTGCCAGCTTGCGGGGGGCAGGCGGGGAGCTGTTTTTT. It yields the protein CASLRGAGGELFF. Drawing the rest from reference TRBV5-6 and TRBJ2-2, the complete variable domain is DAGVTQSPTHLIKTRGQQVTLRCSPKSGHDTVSWYQQALGQGPQFIFQYYEEEERQRGNFPDRFSGHQFPNYSSELNVNALLLGDSALYLCASLRGAGGELFFGEGSRLTVL.

This clonotype occurred once. J is TRBJ2-1 and V is TRBV5-1; 13 bases line up with TRBD2. V shed 4 bases, J shed 5 bases, and the junction held 6 bases outside the gene matches. Germline-derived CDR1 and CDR2 are SGHRS and YFSETQ. This CDR3 spans 16 amino acids. CDR3 bases: TGCGCCAGCAGCGCGCGACTAGCGGGAGGTAACAATGAGCAGTTCTTC. Protein product: CASSARLAGGNNEQFF.

This clonotype was detected only once. The chain recombines TRBV27 with TRBJ2-7; possible D gene TRBD1, 6 bases. The germline V gene encodes CDR1 MNHEY and CDR2 SMNVEV (reference sequence). V lost 1 base and J 4 bases, leaving 20 bases between the germline ends. This CDR3 spans 17 amino acids. The CDR3 DNA sequence: TGTGCCAGCAGTTTATTTGGCAGGGGCGCTAGGGTGTACGAGCAGTACTTC. Its protein is CASSLFGRGARVYEQYF.

This chain connects TRBV2 to TRBJ1-1, with D maybe TRBD1 (5 bases). CDR1 is SNHLY, CDR2 FYNNEI, per germline. Trimming cost V 6 bases and J 1 base, with 18 bases left between them. The CDR3 covers 16 residues. This CDR3 is CASSSQAPGRNTEAFF. The CDR3 region has the DNA TGTGCCAGCAGCTCACAGGCTCCGGGTCGGAACACTGAAGCTTTCTTT.

The chain employs TRBV19 and TRBJ1-1; D call uncertain. Germline CDR1 reads LNHDA; CDR2 reads SQIVND (reference sequence). The CDR3 length is 14 residues. V dropped 2 bases and J dropped 3 bases, with 10 bases sitting between them. CDR3 DNA sequence: TGTGCCAGTAGTATAAGTGACGGGGACACTGAAGCTTTCTTT. This codes for CASSISDGDTEAFF. The full variable domain, in which reference TRBV19 and TRBJ1-1 provide the parts outside the CDR3, is DGGITQSPKYLFRKEGQNVTLSCEQNLNHDAMYWYRQDPGQGLRLIYYSQIVNDFQKGDIAEGYSVSREKKESFPLTVTSAQKNPTAFYLCASSISDGDTEAFFGQGTRLTVV.

The J gene is TRBJ2-2, the V gene TRBV13; TRBD1 matches at 9 bases. CDR3 length: 14 amino acids. Germline V CDR1 and CDR2: PRHDT, FYEKMQ (reference sequence). Trimming removed 5 bases from V and 9 bases from J; junction bases left unmatched: 7. DNA of the CDR3: TGTGCCAGCAGCCTCCGGGACAGGGACCGGGAGCTGTTTTTT. Protein sequence: CASSLRDRDRELFF. The variable domain in full, with the rest retrieved from reference TRBV13 and TRBJ2-2, is AAGVIQSPRHLIKEKRETATLKCYPIPRHDTVYWYQQGPGQDPQFLISFYEKMQSDKGSIPDRFSAQQFSDYHSELNMSSLELGDSALYFCASSLRDRDRELFFGEGSRLTVL.

This sequence joins TRBV24-1 and TRBJ2-5, with D possibly being TRBD1 or TRBD2 (7 bases each). The CDR3 covers 16 residues. The V gene's germline CDR1 is KGHDR and CDR2 SFDVKD. V gave up 2 bases and J gave up 3 bases, with 15 bases separating them. The CDR3 coding sequence is TGTGCCACCAGTGATTCCAGGGGGGGGGACAAAGAGACCCAGTACTTC. Protein: CATSDSRGGDKETQYF.

The CDR3 sequence is CASSPRTDRGNTIYF. CDR3 nucleotide sequence: TGTGCCAGCTCACCACGGACGGATAGGGGAAACACCATATATTTT. The chain joins TRBV18 to TRBJ1-3; D is unclear. The germline V gene has CDR1 KGHSH and CDR2 LQKENI. This CDR3 has 15 amino acids. V was cut by 1 base and J by 4 bases, with 11 bases left in between.

This chain connects TRBV29-1 to TRBJ1-6, with 10 bases that match TRBD1. The CDR3 has 15 amino acids. Germline V gene lookup returns CDR1 SQVTM and CDR2 ANQGSEA. The ends lost 6 bases at V and 9 bases at J; junction bases unmatched: 11. Here the CDR3 reads CSVAFGQGDGSPLHF. CDR3 nucleotide sequence: TGCAGCGTAGCTTTTGGACAGGGGGACGGTTCACCCCTCCACTTT.

The V call is TRBV9, the J call TRBJ2-4; 10 bases are shared with TRBD1. V was pared by 4 bases and J by 8 bases, with 12 bases of the junction left unmatched. The CDR3 is made up of 16 amino acids. Germline values: CDR1 SGDLS, CDR2 YYNGEE. CDR3 loop: CASSPRGGDRGDIQYF. The CDR3 DNA follows: TGTGCCAGCAGCCCTCGAGGGGGGGACAGGGGAGACATTCAGTACTTC.

The gene calls are TRBV5-1 and TRBJ1-1; D unresolved. Germline lookup yields CDR1 SGHRS and CDR2 YFSETQ. The CDR3 is 15 residues long. The V end lost 0 bases, the J end lost 1 base, and 10 bases lay between the germline ends. CDR3: CASSLDPVPNTEAFF. The CDR3 nucleotides read TGCGCCAGCAGCTTGGATCCAGTCCCGAACACTGAAGCTTTCTTT.

The chain joins TRBV9 to TRBJ2-7; D not resolved. Germline loops: CDR1 SGDLS, CDR2 YYNGEE. V dropped 0 bases and J dropped 3 bases, with 16 bases sitting between them. CDR3 length equals 16 residues. The CDR3 bases are TGTGCCAGCAGCGTAGGCGGCAGCAAAAGCTACTACGAGCAGTACTTC. Amino acids: CASSVGGSKSYYEQYF.

The chain combines TRBV7-2 with TRBJ1-4, with D possibly matching TRBD1 (5 bases). Per germline, CDR1 SGHTA and CDR2 FQGNSA. V lost 7 bases and J lost 3, with 15 bases in between. The CDR3 is made up of 15 amino acids. Written as DNA, the CDR3 is TGTGCCAGCACCTCTAGCACGGGGGCTAATGAAAAACTGTTTTTT. Translation: CASTSSTGANEKLFF. Supplemented by reference TRBV7-2 and TRBJ1-4, the full variable domain reads GAGVSQSPSNKVTEKGKDVELRCDPISGHTALYWYRQSLGQGLEFLIYFQGNSAPDKSGLPSDRFSAERTGGSVSTLTIQRTQQEDSAVYLCASTSSTGANEKLFFGSGTQLSVL.

V and J are TRBV19 and TRBJ1-1; no clear D gene. Per germline, CDR1 LNHDA and CDR2 SQIVND (reference sequence). V lost 7 bases and J lost 0, with 15 bases in between. This CDR3 has 15 residues. CDR3 in DNA: TGTGCCAGTATCAAAGATAGACGGCTGAACACTGAAGCTTTCTTT. Its protein product is CASIKDRRLNTEAFF.

The CDR3 sequence is CASSSGTGGEDEQYF. The CDR3 coding sequence is TGCGCCAGCAGCTCCGGGACAGGGGGCGAAGACGAGCAGTACTTC. The chain carries TRBV5-1 and TRBJ2-7; 12 nucleotides line up with TRBD1. The germline V gene encodes CDR1 SGHRS and CDR2 YFSETQ. V shed 3 bases and J 5 bases; nucleotides not matched to a gene: 6. The CDR3 totals 15 residues. The full variable domain, completed using reference TRBV5-1 and TRBJ2-7, is KAGVTQTPRYLIKTRGQQVTLSCSPISGHRSVSWYQQTPGQGLQFLFEYFSETQRNKGNFPGRFSGRQFSNSRSEMNVSTLELGDSALYLCASSSGTGGEDEQYFGPGTRLTVT.